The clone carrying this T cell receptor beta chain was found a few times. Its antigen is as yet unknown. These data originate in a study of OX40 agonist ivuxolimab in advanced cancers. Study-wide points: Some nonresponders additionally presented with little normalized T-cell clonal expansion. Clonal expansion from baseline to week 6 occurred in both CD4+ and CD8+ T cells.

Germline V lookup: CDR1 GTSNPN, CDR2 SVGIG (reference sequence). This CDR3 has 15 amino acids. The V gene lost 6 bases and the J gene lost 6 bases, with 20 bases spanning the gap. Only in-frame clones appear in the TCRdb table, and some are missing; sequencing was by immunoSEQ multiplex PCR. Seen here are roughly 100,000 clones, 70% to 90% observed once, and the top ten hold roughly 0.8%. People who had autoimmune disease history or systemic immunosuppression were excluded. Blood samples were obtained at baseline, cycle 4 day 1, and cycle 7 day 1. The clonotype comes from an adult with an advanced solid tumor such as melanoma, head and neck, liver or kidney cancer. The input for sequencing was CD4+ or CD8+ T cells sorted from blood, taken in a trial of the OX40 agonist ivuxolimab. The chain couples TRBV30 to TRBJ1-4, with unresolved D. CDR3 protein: CACSLAGPWDEKLFF. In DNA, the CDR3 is TGTGCCTGCTCCCTCGCCGGGCCTTGGGATGAAAAACTGTTTTTT.